This is a list of T cell receptor beta chains from one sample in a study of T-cell memory formation after mild COVID-19. TCRdb re-called the 5' RACE reads with MiXCR, one entry per CDR3 protein. Among about 55,000 distinct CDR3 sequences, more than 8% were seen once, and the ten largest hold around 1.2%. The sequencing sample was made of PBMCs or a T cell subset sorted from them (not recorded which). The origin of the receptors is a young man who had mild COVID-19 (a few samples of this study predate the infection). Cell type and time point are not known. CDR3s include the opening cysteine and the closing phenylalanine or tryptophan. The order of the fields is clone size, V gene, J gene, D gene, CDR3 DNA, CDR3 protein. D genes are given only for firm matches. Clone size is given for some rows only: seen once, a few or many times, or a class if the clone is expanded.

size: NA
V: TRBV4-3
J: TRBJ1-2
D: TRBD1
DNA: TGCGCCAGCAGCAACCCGACAGGGGGGTATGGCTACACCTTC
CDR3: CASSNPTGGYGYTF

size: few
V: TRBV7-3
J: TRBJ2-1
D: TRBD2
DNA: TGTGCCAGCAGCAGTAGCGGGGGTCCCGGCAATGAGCAGTTCTTC
CDR3: CASSSSGGPGNEQFF

size: NA
V: TRBV6-2/TRBV6-3
J: TRBJ2-3
D: NA
DNA: TGTGCCAGCAGTTCGGGGCGGAGCACAGATACGCAGTATTTT
CDR3: CASSSGRSTDTQYF

size: NA
V: TRBV2
J: TRBJ1-2
D: NA
DNA: TGTGCCAGCACTGTGGGCGAGGCTGGCTACACCTTC
CDR3: CASTVGEAGYTF

size: NA
V: TRBV7-9
J: TRBJ2-1
D: NA
DNA: TGTGCCAGCAGCTTCAGGGGTACGGAATACAATGAGCAGTTCTTC
CDR3: CASSFRGTEYNEQFF

size: many
V: TRBV20-1
J: TRBJ2-1
D: TRBD2
DNA: TGCAGTGCTTCGGCTAGCGGGGGACGCTACAATGAGCAGTTCTTC
CDR3: CSASASGGRYNEQFF

size: few
V: TRBV15
J: TRBJ1-6
D: NA
DNA: TGTGCCACCAGCAGACCGGACTCACTCACCCTCCACTTT
CDR3: CATSRPDSLTLHF

size: NA
V: TRBV7-2
J: TRBJ2-3
D: NA
DNA: TGTGCCAGCAGCTCTTACCCGGGCATAGCAGATACGCAGTATTTT
CDR3: CASSSYPGIADTQYF

size: few
V: TRBV3-1
J: TRBJ2-2
D: NA
DNA: TGTGCCTGCGGCAGAGACTTCACCGGGGAGCTGTTTTTT
CDR3: CACGRDFTGELFF

size: many
V: TRBV5-1
J: TRBJ2-5
D: NA
DNA: TGCGCCAGCAGCCCAGACCGACAAGAAGAGACCCAGTACTTC
CDR3: CASSPDRQEETQYF

size: NA
V: TRBV7-7
J: TRBJ2-7
D: NA
DNA: TGTGCCAGCAGCTTAAGCCCAGGGAGGGAGCAGTACTTC
CDR3: CASSLSPGREQYF

size: few
V: TRBV5-1
J: TRBJ1-1
D: NA
DNA: TGCGCCAGCAGCCCCACGCATCGGACGGACAGTGAAGCTTTCTTT
CDR3: CASSPTHRTDSEAFF

size: NA
V: TRBV5-1
J: TRBJ2-5
D: NA
DNA: TGCGCCAGCAGCTTGTCTGGGGGGTCGGAGACCCAGTACTTC
CDR3: CASSLSGGSETQYF

size: NA
V: TRBV4-3
J: TRBJ2-1
D: NA
DNA: TGCGCCAGCAGCCAAGATTGGGTAGGGGGCTACAATGAGCAGTTCTTC
CDR3: CASSQDWVGGYNEQFF

size: few
V: TRBV20-1
J: TRBJ2-4
D: NA
DNA: TGCAGTGCTAGAGATTCAAGCTGGGGGGACATTCAGTACTTC
CDR3: CSARDSSWGDIQYF

size: few
V: TRBV7-6
J: TRBJ2-5
D: TRBD1
DNA: TGTGCCAGCAGCTACGGACAGGGCCAAGAGACCCAGTACTTC
CDR3: CASSYGQGQETQYF

size: NA
V: TRBV6-2/TRBV6-3
J: TRBJ2-3
D: NA
DNA: TGTGCCAGCAGCCTCCGGAGGGCGAGCACAGATACGCAGTATTTT
CDR3: CASSLRRASTDTQYF

size: NA
V: TRBV6-5
J: TRBJ1-5
D: NA
DNA: TGTGCCAGCAGTATAAGTTATAGCAATCAGCCCCAGCATTTT
CDR3: CASSISYSNQPQHF

size: few
V: TRBV10-3
J: TRBJ2-1
D: TRBD1
DNA: TGTGCCATCAGTCCCGGGACAGGGTTCGGCAATGAGCAGTTCTTC
CDR3: CAISPGTGFGNEQFF

size: few
V: TRBV18
J: TRBJ2-1
D: TRBD2
DNA: TGTGCCAGCTCCCGGGGGGTGGCCAATGAGCAGTTCTTC
CDR3: CASSRGVANEQFF

size: few
V: TRBV20-1
J: TRBJ2-1
D: NA
DNA: TGCAGTGCTAGAGATTTCCTAGCCCGATTTCGTGGGAAGCAGTTCTTC
CDR3: CSARDFLARFRGKQFF

size: NA
V: TRBV2
J: TRBJ2-3
D: NA
DNA: TGTGCCAGCAGTGAATTGGATACGCAGTATTTT
CDR3: CASSELDTQYF

size: many
V: TRBV7-2
J: TRBJ2-1
D: NA
DNA: TGTGCCAGCAGCTTGGCTATGGTGGGAGGGCAGTTCTTC
CDR3: CASSLAMVGGQFF

size: NA
V: TRBV10-3
J: TRBJ2-7
D: TRBD1
DNA: TGTGCCATCAGTGATCACGGACAGGGTGCCTACGAGCAGTACTTC
CDR3: CAISDHGQGAYEQYF

size: many
V: TRBV5-1
J: TRBJ2-6
D: NA
DNA: TGCGCCAGCGGCCCTAGGAAGGGTCCCCTCTCTGGGGCCAACGTCCTGACTTTC
CDR3: CASGPRKGPLSGANVLTF

size: many
V: TRBV10-3
J: TRBJ2-7
D: NA
DNA: TGTGCCATCAGTGACTCGCGACAGACCTGGGAGCAGTACTTC
CDR3: CAISDSRQTWEQYF

size: many
V: TRBV4-3
J: TRBJ2-2
D: NA
DNA: TGCGCCAGCAGCCCAGAGGGGGGACAGAACACCGGGGAGCTGTTTTTT
CDR3: CASSPEGGQNTGELFF

size: few
V: TRBV7-2
J: TRBJ2-3
D: NA
DNA: TGTGCCAGCAGCCCTCGGGGGGCCCCTAGCACAGATACGCAGTATTTT
CDR3: CASSPRGAPSTDTQYF

size: few
V: TRBV5-1
J: TRBJ1-2
D: NA
DNA: TGCGCCAGCAGCTTGGACGGGCCCTATGGCTACACCTTC
CDR3: CASSLDGPYGYTF

size: NA
V: TRBV12-3/TRBV12-4
J: TRBJ1-2
D: TRBD1
DNA: TGTGCCAGCAGTTCGCGAAAAGACAGGGGACACTATGGCTACACCTTC
CDR3: CASSSRKDRGHYGYTF

size: NA
V: TRBV10-3
J: TRBJ2-7
D: TRBD1
DNA: TGTGCGGGCCGGGGACAGGGTTCGTTTGAGCAGTACTTC
CDR3: CAGRGQGSFEQYF

size: NA
V: TRBV6-6
J: TRBJ2-6
D: TRBD1
DNA: TGTGCCAGCAGTTATGAACAGGGGAACCCTGGGGCCAACGTCCTGACTTTC
CDR3: CASSYEQGNPGANVLTF

size: many
V: TRBV12-3/TRBV12-4
J: TRBJ1-4
D: NA
DNA: TGTGCCAGCACCCCGTTGGCCCATGCAACTAATGAAAAACTGTTTTTT
CDR3: CASTPLAHATNEKLFF

size: NA
V: TRBV5-1
J: TRBJ1-2
D: NA
DNA: TGCGCCAGCAGCCCTGGGGTTGATGGCTACACCTTC
CDR3: CASSPGVDGYTF

size: few
V: TRBV13
J: TRBJ2-2
D: NA
DNA: TGTGCCAGCAGCCGACTTCAAACCGGGGAGCTGTTTTTT
CDR3: CASSRLQTGELFF

size: few
V: TRBV18
J: TRBJ2-1
D: NA
DNA: TGTGCCAGCTCAAGGCTGCCAGCAGGTGGTGAGCAGTTCTTC
CDR3: CASSRLPAGGEQFF

size: few
V: TRBV4-1
J: TRBJ2-5
D: NA
DNA: TGCGCCAGCAGCCAAGCGAGGAATCGCGGGGGCGGGGAGACCCAGTACTTC
CDR3: CASSQARNRGGGETQYF

size: NA
V: TRBV6-6
J: TRBJ1-1
D: TRBD1
DNA: TGTGCCAGCAGTTACGGACAGGGGAACACTGAAGCTTTCTTT
CDR3: CASSYGQGNTEAFF

size: few
V: TRBV6-5
J: TRBJ2-2
D: NA
DNA: TGTGCCAGCAGTCCTGAAGGGGGTTGGACCGGGGAGCTGTTTTTT
CDR3: CASSPEGGWTGELFF

size: many
V: TRBV6-4
J: TRBJ1-1
D: NA
DNA: TGTGCCAGCAGTGCAGAGGAGGGCACTGAAGCTTTCTTT
CDR3: CASSAEEGTEAFF

size: many
V: TRBV11-2
J: TRBJ1-2
D: TRBD1
DNA: TGTGCCAGCAGCCGCCAGGGGGGTCAGGGGGCTGGCTATGGCTACACCTTC
CDR3: CASSRQGGQGAGYGYTF

size: NA
V: TRBV10-2
J: TRBJ1-6
D: NA
DNA: TGCGCCAGCCAGCCCGGGACGGCTAATTCACCCCTCCACTTT
CDR3: CASQPGTANSPLHF

size: NA
V: TRBV2
J: TRBJ2-4
D: TRBD2
DNA: TGTGCCACCTCCGGGGGCGGGGGGGCAGACATTCAGTACTTC
CDR3: CATSGGGGADIQYF

size: NA
V: TRBV3-1
J: TRBJ2-5
D: NA
DNA: TGTGCCAGCAGTCCTAGGGGAGAGACCCAGTACTTC
CDR3: CASSPRGETQYF

size: NA
V: TRBV2
J: TRBJ1-1
D: TRBD1
DNA: TGTGCCAGCCAAGACAGGGAGTTATCTGAAGCTTTCTTT
CDR3: CASQDRELSEAFF

size: NA
V: TRBV7-7
J: TRBJ2-1
D: NA
DNA: TGTGCCAGCAGCCCCGGTCGGGGGCTGAATGAGCAGTTCTTC
CDR3: CASSPGRGLNEQFF

size: NA
V: TRBV11-1
J: TRBJ2-3
D: NA
DNA: TGTGCCAGCAGCTTAGCCCGTGGGAGCGGCCGGGAGGATACGCAGTATTTT
CDR3: CASSLARGSGREDTQYF

size: once
V: TRBV4-1
J: TRBJ1-4
D: NA
DNA: TGCGCCAGCAGCCAAGAGCGTCTGACTTCGGAAAAACTGTTTTTT
CDR3: CASSQERLTSEKLFF

size: many
V: TRBV6-5
J: TRBJ2-3
D: NA
DNA: TGTGCCAGCAGTTACCGAACAGGTAGCACAGATACGCAGTATTTT
CDR3: CASSYRTGSTDTQYF

size: NA
V: TRBV5-1
J: TRBJ1-5
D: TRBD1
DNA: TGCGCCAGCAGCATTACAGGGGGCAATCAGCCCCAGCATTTT
CDR3: CASSITGGNQPQHF

size: few
V: TRBV5-6
J: TRBJ1-2
D: NA
DNA: TGTGCCAGCAGCTTGGCCCGCCAGGGAGGCTATGGCTACACCTTC
CDR3: CASSLARQGGYGYTF

size: NA
V: TRBV7-9
J: TRBJ1-2
D: TRBD1
DNA: TGTGCCAGCAGCTCACAAGGGGGCCCCTATGGCTACACCTTC
CDR3: CASSSQGGPYGYTF

size: many
V: TRBV28
J: TRBJ2-4
D: TRBD1
DNA: TGTGCCAGCAGTGGGGCCGGGACAGGGTTGGCCAAAAACATTCAGTACTTC
CDR3: CASSGAGTGLAKNIQYF

size: few
V: TRBV6-2/TRBV6-3
J: TRBJ2-1
D: NA
DNA: TGTGCCAGCAGAAACGCCGACAGATACAATGAGCAGTTCTTC
CDR3: CASRNADRYNEQFF

size: many
V: TRBV6-6
J: TRBJ2-3
D: NA
DNA: TGTGCCAGCAACAACCAAGGGGGTGATACGCAGTATTTT
CDR3: CASNNQGGDTQYF

size: NA
V: TRBV5-1
J: TRBJ2-5
D: NA
DNA: TGCGCCAGCAGCTCAGGGGTTTCGGAGACCCAGTACTTC
CDR3: CASSSGVSETQYF

size: NA
V: TRBV4-3
J: TRBJ2-2
D: NA
DNA: TGCGCCAGCAGCCAAGCCCCTGGGGCGCAGGACACCGGGGAGCTGTTTTTT
CDR3: CASSQAPGAQDTGELFF

size: many
V: TRBV29-1
J: TRBJ2-3
D: NA
DNA: TGCAGCGCGCACTTTAGGGGCACAGATACGCAGTATTTT
CDR3: CSAHFRGTDTQYF

size: NA
V: TRBV7-9
J: TRBJ1-4
D: TRBD1
DNA: TGTGCCAGCAACGCCGGGACAGCTAATGAAAAACTGTTTTTT
CDR3: CASNAGTANEKLFF

size: NA
V: TRBV7-8
J: TRBJ1-2
D: NA
DNA: TGTGCCAGCAGCTTAGCGGCAGGCACGTATCCTGGCTACACCTTC
CDR3: CASSLAAGTYPGYTF